This T cell receptor beta chain was sequenced in a study of blood T cell repertoires in COVID-19. About the research overall: Some COVID-19 samples were acute and others convalescent; all came from the United States, Italy and Spain.

As originally analysed: Estimation of nucleated cell counts relied on the amplification of reference gene primers. The repertoire was sequenced with immunoSEQ multiplex PCR; TCRdb's copy has only in-frame clones and lacks some. V, J and clone size reflect that table, while D and trimming were determined from the DNA. Of about 60,000 clones listed, roughly 80% are singletons. The V gene's germline CDR1 is SGHRS and CDR2 YFSETQ. The CDR3 loop spans 16 amino acids. The trim removed 2 bases at V and 4 bases at J, leaving 11 bases unmatched. The receptor comes from a human donor in a cohort sampled during active COVID-19. The genes are TRBV5-1 and TRBJ1-1; 7 bases are shared with TRBD1. The specimen sequenced was peripheral blood. CDR3 amino acids: CASSFKGAILGTEAFF. The CDR3 DNA reads as TGCGCCAGCAGCTTCAAGGGGGCTATTTTGGGCACTGAAGCTTTCTTT.